The following is a TCR beta chain sequence with its context. What it binds is not known. Study-wide findings and caveats: The TCR gene usage of tumor memory CD4+ T cells clustered together with blood and lymph node memory CD4+ cells and with lymph node naive CD4+ cells.

MiXCR, run by TCRdb on the 5' RACE reads, gives a single entry per CDR3 protein. The sample lists about 40,000 distinct CDR3 sequences, under 20% occurring once. Germline V gene data show CDR1 as MDHEN and CDR2 as SYDVKM. V shed 5 bases and J shed 4 bases, with 11 bases lying between them. The CDR3 has 14 residues. The sequenced material came from naive CD4+ T cells sorted from a lymph node. Subset of the sample: naive CD4+ T cells, CD4+CD45RA+CD25-. The J gene is TRBJ2-2, the V gene TRBV28, with D unclear. The receptor's source is a female donor with breast cancer. Here the CDR3 reads CASSLAHRTGELFF. CDR3 in DNA: TGTGCCAGCAGTCTCGCCCATCGCACCGGGGAGCTGTTTTTT.